These T cell receptor beta chains were read from a single sample in a study of T cells in pancreatic ductal adenocarcinoma. Profiling relied on immunoSEQ multiplex PCR, and the TCRdb table lists in-frame clones only, not all of them. The table records about 98,000 clones, about 95% of them present only once. Input material: PBMCs. All receptors come from a human donor with pancreatic ductal adenocarcinoma. The CDR3 runs from the conserved cysteine through the conserved F or W. Fields, in order: clone size, D gene, J gene, V gene, CDR3 protein, CDR3 DNA. D genes are given only for firm matches. Clone sizes are given selectively: once, few, many, or a class where the clone is expanded.

>NA|NA|TRBJ1-2|TRBV25-1
CASSLPLSGYTF
TGTGCCAGCAGTCTCCCCCTCAGTGGCTACACCTTC
>NA|TRBD1|TRBJ2-7|TRBV6-6
CASSPGQGASYEQYF
TGTGCCAGCAGTCCAGGACAGGGGGCCTCCTACGAGCAGTACTTC
>NA|TRBD1|TRBJ1-4|TRBV9
CASSSGTGDTTNEKLFF
TGTGCCAGCAGCTCCGGGACAGGGGACACAACTAATGAAAAACTGTTTTTT
>once|TRBD1|TRBJ2-5|TRBV9
CASSVGQRMLETQYF
TGTGCCAGCAGCGTGGGACAGCGGATGCTAGAGACCCAGTACTTC
>NA|NA|TRBJ1-1|TRBV27
CASSFGPLGAEAFF
TGTGCCAGCAGTTTCGGTCCATTGGGCGCTGAAGCTTTCTTT
>NA|TRBD2|TRBJ2-3|TRBV5-1
CASSLVTSGSQADTQYF
TGCGCCAGCAGCTTGGTTACTAGCGGGAGTCAGGCAGATACGCAGTATTTT
>NA|NA|TRBJ2-1|TRBV18
CASSLAGRYNEQFF
TGTGCCAGCTCACTAGCCGGTCGGTACAATGAGCAGTTCTTC
>NA|NA|TRBJ2-7|TRBV11-2
CASSLDSAVSGYEQYF
TGTGCCAGCAGCTTAGACTCGGCGGTGTCGGGCTACGAGCAGTACTTC
>NA|NA|TRBJ1-1|TRBV7-3
CASSFAMNTEAFF
TGTGCCAGCAGCTTTGCTATGAACACTGAAGCTTTCTTT
>NA|TRBD1|TRBJ2-1|TRBV19
CASSYRGGEQFF
TGTGCCAGTAGCTACAGGGGTGGTGAGCAGTTCTTC
>NA|TRBD1|TRBJ2-2|TRBV5-4
CASSSGQGAGTGELFF
TGTGCCAGCAGCTCTGGACAGGGGGCGGGCACCGGGGAGCTGTTTTTT
>NA|TRBD2|TRBJ2-1|TRBV11-2
CASSFPTSGDNEQFF
TGTGCCAGCAGCTTCCCGACTAGCGGGGACAATGAGCAGTTCTTC
>NA|TRBD2|TRBJ2-3|TRBV6-5
CASSYSTGGLKDTQYF
TGTGCCAGCAGTTACTCGACGGGAGGCCTCAAGGATACGCAGTATTTT
>NA|TRBD2|TRBJ2-1|TRBV30
CAWSGVRTSGRDEQFF
TGTGCCTGGAGTGGGGTCCGGACTAGCGGGAGGGATGAGCAGTTCTTC
>NA|NA|TRBJ2-5|TRBV18
CASSPPGGRETQYF
TGTGCCAGCTCACCACCGGGCGGGCGAGAGACCCAGTACTTC
>NA|TRBD2|TRBJ2-1|TRBV27
CASSRTSFSSYNEQFF
TGTGCCAGCAGTCGGACTAGCTTTAGCTCCTACAATGAGCAGTTCTTC
>NA|NA|TRBJ2-4|TRBV7-3
CASSLLDPRGNIQYF
TGTGCCAGCAGCTTACTTGACCCTCGAGGAAACATTCAGTACTTC
>NA|NA|TRBJ1-2|TRBV18
CASSPPGVNYGYTF
TGTGCCAGCTCACCACCGGGAGTTAACTATGGCTACACCTTC
>NA|TRBD1|TRBJ2-7|TRBV19
CASSIGPGQGSEQYF
TGTGCCAGTAGTATAGGCCCGGGACAGGGCTCCGAGCAGTACTTC
>NA|TRBD2|TRBJ2-7|TRBV18
CASSHAGGGPYEQYF
TGTGCCAGCTCCCACGCGGGGGGAGGGCCCTACGAGCAGTACTTC
>NA|NA|TRBJ1-1|TRBV7-2
CASSLVIQDTEAFF
TGTGCCAGCAGCTTAGTCATACAGGACACTGAAGCTTTCTTT
>once|TRBD1|TRBJ2-3|TRBV5-8
CASSAGQGQNTQYF
TGTGCCAGCAGCGCGGGACAGGGGCAAAATACGCAGTATTTT
>NA|TRBD1|TRBJ1-5|TRBV30
CAWDPGTGEYNQPQHF
TGTGCCTGGGATCCCGGGACAGGGGAATACAATCAGCCCCAGCATTTT
>NA|NA|TRBJ2-3|TRBV9
CASSVVGSVGPYTDTQYF
TGTGCCAGCAGCGTAGTGGGGTCAGTGGGGCCCTACACAGATACGCAGTATTTT
>NA|TRBD1|TRBJ1-3|TRBV5-1
CASSLLTGRGNTIYF
TGCGCCAGCAGCTTGCTGACAGGGCGCGGAAACACCATATATTTT
>NA|TRBD2|TRBJ2-1|TRBV10-3
CAISEREGSVNEQFF
TGTGCCATCAGTGAGCGGGAGGGCTCGGTCAATGAGCAGTTCTTC
>NA|NA|TRBJ2-3|TRBV6-1
CASRLRVTDTQYF
TGTGCCAGCCGGTTGCGGGTCACAGATACGCAGTATTTT
>NA|NA|TRBJ2-2|TRBV29-1
CSAAGTKNTGELFF
TGCAGCGCCGCCGGGACAAAGAACACCGGGGAGCTGTTTTTT
>few|NA|TRBJ2-3|TRBV30
CAWNRQATDTQYF
TGTGCCTGGAATAGACAGGCCACAGATACGCAGTATTTT
>NA|TRBD1|TRBJ2-7|TRBV28
CASSGTGAGFAYEQYF
TGTGCCAGCAGCGGGACAGGGGCTGGGTTTGCCTACGAGCAGTACTTC
>NA|NA|TRBJ2-5|TRBV18
CASSPPRGQETQYF
TGTGCCAGCTCACCACCTCGCGGACAAGAGACCCAGTACTTC
>NA|TRBD2|TRBJ2-7|TRBV27
CASTTLSGRYEQYF
TGTGCCAGCACTACCCTTAGCGGGAGGTACGAGCAGTACTTC
>once|NA|TRBJ2-7|TRBV7-3
CASSDEPTGHRPFGHYEQYF
TGTGCCAGCAGCGACGAACCAACAGGGCACCGGCCATTTGGACACTACGAGCAGTACTTC
>once|NA|TRBJ2-7|TRBV5-1
CASSLASRVWEQYF
TGCGCCAGCAGCTTGGCGAGCAGGGTCTGGGAGCAGTACTTC
>once|TRBD1|TRBJ2-7|TRBV10-3
CAISEPGQGDEQYF
TGTGCCATCAGTGAGCCCGGACAGGGGGACGAGCAGTACTTC
>NA|NA|TRBJ1-5|TRBV2
CASSDSGQGRQPQHF
TGTGCCAGCAGTGATTCCGGCCAGGGCAGACAGCCCCAGCATTTT